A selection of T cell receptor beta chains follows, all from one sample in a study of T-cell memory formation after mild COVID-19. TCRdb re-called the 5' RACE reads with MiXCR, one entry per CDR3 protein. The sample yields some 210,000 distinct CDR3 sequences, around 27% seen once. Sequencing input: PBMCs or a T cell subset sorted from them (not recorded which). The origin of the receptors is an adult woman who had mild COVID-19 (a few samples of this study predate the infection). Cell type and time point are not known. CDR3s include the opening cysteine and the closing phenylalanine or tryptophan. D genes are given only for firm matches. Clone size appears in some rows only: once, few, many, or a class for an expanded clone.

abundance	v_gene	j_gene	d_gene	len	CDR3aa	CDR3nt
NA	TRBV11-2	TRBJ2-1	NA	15	CASSSPGRNYNEQFF	TGTGCCAGCAGCTCCCCGGGACGGAATTACAATGAGCAGTTCTTC
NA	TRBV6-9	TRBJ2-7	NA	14	CASSCVDSTYEQYF	TGTGCCAGCAGTTGTGTGGACAGCACCTACGAGCAGTACTTC
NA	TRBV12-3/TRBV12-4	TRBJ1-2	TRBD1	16	CASSPLWVTGHDGYTF	TGTGCCAGCAGTCCCCTATGGGTGACAGGGCATGATGGCTACACCTTC
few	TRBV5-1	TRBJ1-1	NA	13	CASSLLQNTEAFF	TGCGCCAGCAGCTTGCTCCAGAACACTGAAGCTTTCTTT
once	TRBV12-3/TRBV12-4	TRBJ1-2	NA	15	CASSIAVASNYGYTF	TGTGCCAGCAGCATCGCCGTTGCCTCGAACTATGGCTACACCTTC
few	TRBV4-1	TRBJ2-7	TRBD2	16	CASSQDRGESEYEQYF	TGCGCCAGCAGCCAAGATCGGGGGGAATCGGAATACGAGCAGTACTTC
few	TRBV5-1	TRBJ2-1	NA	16	CASSSDRGRYYNEQFF	TGCGCCAGCAGCTCAGATAGGGGGAGGTATTACAATGAGCAGTTCTTC
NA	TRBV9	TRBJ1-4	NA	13	CASSVAGSGPPFF	TGTGCCAGCAGCGTAGCGGGGTCAGGCCCCCCGTTTTTT
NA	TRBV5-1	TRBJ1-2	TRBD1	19	CASSLVGQGARGGSYGYTF	TGCGCCAGCAGCTTGGTGGGACAGGGGGCGCGTGGTGGTTCGTATGGCTACACCTTC
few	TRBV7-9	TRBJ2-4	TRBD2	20	CASSRYRLAGSFRAKNIQYF	TGTGCCAGCAGCCGATACCGACTAGCGGGATCCTTCCGGGCCAAAAACATTCAGTACTTC
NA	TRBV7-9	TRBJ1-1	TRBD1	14	CASSSSTGLTEAFF	TGTGCCAGCAGCTCCTCGACAGGGCTCACTGAAGCTTTCTTT
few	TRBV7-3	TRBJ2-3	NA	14	CASRKTGLRDTQYF	TGTGCCAGCAGAAAAACAGGGCTCAGGGATACGCAGTATTTT
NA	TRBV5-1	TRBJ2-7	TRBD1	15	CASSFTFDRVNEQYF	TGCGCCAGCAGCTTCACCTTTGACAGGGTTAACGAGCAGTACTTC
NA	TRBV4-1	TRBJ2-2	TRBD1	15	CASSQSTGGGGELFF	TGCGCCAGCAGCCAATCGACAGGGGGCGGTGGGGAGCTGTTTTTT
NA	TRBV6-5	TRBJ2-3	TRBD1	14	CASSYGTVQDTQYF	TGTGCCAGCAGTTATGGGACAGTACAAGATACGCAGTATTTT
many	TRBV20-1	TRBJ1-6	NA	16	CSARPPNRRDNSPLHF	TGCAGTGCTAGACCCCCAAACAGACGCGATAATTCACCCCTCCACTTT
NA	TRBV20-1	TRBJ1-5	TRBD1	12	CSARTGDQPQHF	TGCAGTGCTAGGACAGGGGATCAGCCCCAGCATTTT
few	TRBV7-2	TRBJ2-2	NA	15	CASSLTTGYTGELFF	TGTGCCAGCAGCTTAACGACAGGTTACACCGGGGAGCTGTTTTTT
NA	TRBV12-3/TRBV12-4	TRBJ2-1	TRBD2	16	CASRPTSGGSYNEQFF	TGTGCCAGCAGGCCGACTAGCGGGGGCTCCTACAATGAGCAGTTCTTC
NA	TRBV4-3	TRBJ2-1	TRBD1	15	CASSQGQGEAYEQFF	TGCGCCAGCAGCCAAGGACAGGGGGAAGCCTATGAGCAGTTCTTC
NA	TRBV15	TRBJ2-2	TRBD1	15	CATSRAGQGKGELFF	TGTGCCACCAGCAGAGCGGGACAGGGGAAGGGGGAGCTGTTTTTT
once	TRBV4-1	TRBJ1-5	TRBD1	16	CASSPWGGQSNQPQHF	TGCGCCAGCAGCCCATGGGGGGGACAGAGCAATCAGCCCCAGCATTTT
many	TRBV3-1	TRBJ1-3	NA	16	CASSPSQVGSGNTIYF	TGTGCCAGCAGCCCGTCTCAGGTTGGGTCTGGAAACACCATATATTTT
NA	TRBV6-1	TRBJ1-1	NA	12	CASSEVSTEAFF	TGTGCCAGCAGTGAAGTTAGTACTGAAGCTTTCTTT
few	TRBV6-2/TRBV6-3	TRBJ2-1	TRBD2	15	CATRLAGSSYNEQFF	TGTGCCACCCGACTAGCGGGGAGCTCCTACAATGAGCAGTTCTTC
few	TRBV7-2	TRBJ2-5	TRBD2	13	CASSRDYMETQYF	TGTGCCAGCAGCCGGGACTATATGGAGACCCAGTACTTC
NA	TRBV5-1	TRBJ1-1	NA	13	CASSPGPGTEAFF	TGCGCCAGCAGCCCGGGACCAGGGACTGAAGCTTTCTTT
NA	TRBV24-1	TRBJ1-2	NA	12	CATSEGVYGYTF	TGTGCCACCAGTGAAGGGGTCTATGGCTACACCTTC
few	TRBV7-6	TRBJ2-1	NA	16	CASSLGQGRPYNEQFF	TGTGCCAGCAGCTTAGGCCAGGGGAGACCCTACAATGAGCAGTTCTTC
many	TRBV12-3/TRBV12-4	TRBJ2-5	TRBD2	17	CASSFGLAGAHKKTQYF	TGTGCCAGCAGTTTCGGACTAGCGGGAGCCCACAAGAAGACCCAGTACTTC
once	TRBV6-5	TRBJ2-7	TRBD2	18	CASSYSSSGTSWPYEQYF	TGTGCCAGCAGTTACTCGTCCTCCGGGACTAGCTGGCCCTACGAGCAGTACTTC